The entry below describes one T cell receptor beta chain. The target antigen is unknown. Documented time point: pre-sensitization, week 0. Treatment indicated: therapeutic diphenylcyclopropenone sensitization with weekly scalp DPC. Before extraction, the whole blood was not fractionated, and total RNA was taken from it. Staff drew blood before applying each patch test. Germline values: CDR1 SGHTA, CDR2 FQGNSA. The junction had 11 bases not matched to a gene; V was cut back by 5 bases and J by 7 bases. The CDR3 extends over 17 amino acids. The sample comes from a study of human T cells and chemical hapten exposure. At the level of the study: Among samples, TCR yields varied mainly because of small differences in pooled library volume. Study-wide results and caveats: DPC sensitization left the count of TCRs above 1 in 1000 unchanged.

TCRdb re-called the RACE reads through MiXCR, storing one row per CDR3 protein. Among about 55,000 distinct CDR3 sequences, roughly a tenth were seen once, and the ten largest hold roughly 10%. The chain joins TRBV7-2 to TRBJ1-6; 10 bases are a match to TRBD1. The sequence was obtained from a woman aged 25 to 45 with alopecia areata. Some clones in this sample may be carry-over from other donors' samples. This sample comprised whole blood, obtained in connection with sensitization to the hapten diphenylcyclopropenone (DPC). The CDR3, as DNA: TGTGCCAGCAGCCCCACCACGCCGGGACAGGGGAATTCACCCCTCCACTTT. Translated: CASSPTTPGQGNSPLHF.